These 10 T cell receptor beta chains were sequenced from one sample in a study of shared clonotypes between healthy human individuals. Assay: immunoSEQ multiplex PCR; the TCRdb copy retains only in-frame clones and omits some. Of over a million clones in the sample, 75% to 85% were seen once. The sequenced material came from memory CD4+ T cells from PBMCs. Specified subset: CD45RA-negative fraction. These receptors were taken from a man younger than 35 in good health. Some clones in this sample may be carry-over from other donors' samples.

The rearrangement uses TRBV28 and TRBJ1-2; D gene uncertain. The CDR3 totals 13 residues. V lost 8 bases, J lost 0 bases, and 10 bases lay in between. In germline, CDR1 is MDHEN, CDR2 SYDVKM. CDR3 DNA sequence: TGTGCCAGCTCCCGGGTAGCTAACTATGGCTACACCTTC. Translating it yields CASSRVANYGYTF.

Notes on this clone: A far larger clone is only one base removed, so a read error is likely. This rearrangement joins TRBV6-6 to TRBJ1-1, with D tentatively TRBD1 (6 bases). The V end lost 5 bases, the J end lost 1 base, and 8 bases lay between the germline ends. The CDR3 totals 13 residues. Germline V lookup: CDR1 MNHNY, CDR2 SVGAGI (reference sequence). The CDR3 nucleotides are TGTGCCAGCAGTGGACAGCCGAACACTGAAGCTTTCTTT. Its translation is CASSGQPNTEAFF.

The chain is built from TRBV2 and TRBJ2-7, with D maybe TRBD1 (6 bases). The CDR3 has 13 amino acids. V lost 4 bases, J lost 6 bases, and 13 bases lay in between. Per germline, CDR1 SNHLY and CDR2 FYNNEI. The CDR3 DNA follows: TGTGCCAGCAGTGTCAGACAGGTTCTCGAGCAGTACTTC. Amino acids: CASSVRQVLEQYF.

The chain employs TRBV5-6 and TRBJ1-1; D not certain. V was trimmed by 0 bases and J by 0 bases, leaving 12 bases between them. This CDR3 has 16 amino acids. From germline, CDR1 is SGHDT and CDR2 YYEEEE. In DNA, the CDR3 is TGTGCCAGCAGCTTGGGATGGCAGATCATGAACACTGAAGCTTTCTTT. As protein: CASSLGWQIMNTEAFF. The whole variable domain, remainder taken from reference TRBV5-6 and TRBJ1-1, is DAGVTQSPTHLIKTRGQQVTLRCSPKSGHDTVSWYQQALGQGPQFIFQYYEEEERQRGNFPDRFSGHQFPNYSSELNVNALLLGDSALYLCASSLGWQIMNTEAFFGQGTRLTVV.

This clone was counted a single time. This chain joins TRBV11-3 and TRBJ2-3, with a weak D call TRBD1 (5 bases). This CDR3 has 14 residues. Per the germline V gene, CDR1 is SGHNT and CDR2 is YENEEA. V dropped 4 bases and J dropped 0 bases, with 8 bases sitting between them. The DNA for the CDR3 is TGTGCCAGCAGCTCGACAGAAAGCACAGATACGCAGTATTTT. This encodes CASSSTESTDTQYF.

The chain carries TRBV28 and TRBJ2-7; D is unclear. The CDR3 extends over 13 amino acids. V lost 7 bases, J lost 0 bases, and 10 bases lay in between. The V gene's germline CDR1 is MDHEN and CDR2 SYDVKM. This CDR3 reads CASTRRSSYEQYF. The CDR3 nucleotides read TGTGCCAGCACACGGCGGAGCTCCTACGAGCAGTACTTC.

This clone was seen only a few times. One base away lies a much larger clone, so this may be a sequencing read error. In DNA form, the CDR3 reads TGTGCCAGCAGTTGGAGCGGGAACACTGAAGCTTTCTTT. Protein: CASSWSGNTEAFF. V gene TRBV28 combines with J gene TRBJ1-1; D gene uncertain. CDR1 and CDR2 (germline): MDHEN, SYDVKM. This CDR3 comprises 13 residues. With 4 bases removed from V and 1 base from J, the gap between germline ends came to 7 bases.

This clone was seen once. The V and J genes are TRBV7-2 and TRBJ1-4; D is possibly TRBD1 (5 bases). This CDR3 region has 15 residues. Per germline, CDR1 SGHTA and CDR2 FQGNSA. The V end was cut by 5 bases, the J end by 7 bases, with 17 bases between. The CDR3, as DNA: TGTGCCAGCAGCGGGGGGACTGCCCCGGGTGAAAAACTGTTTTTT. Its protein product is CASSGGTAPGEKLFF.

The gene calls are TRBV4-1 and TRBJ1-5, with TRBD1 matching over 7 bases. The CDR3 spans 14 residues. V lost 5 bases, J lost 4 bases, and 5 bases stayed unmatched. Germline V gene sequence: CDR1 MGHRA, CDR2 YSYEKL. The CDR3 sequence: CASSGGGGNQPQHF. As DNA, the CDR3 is TGCGCCAGCAGCGGAGGGGGCGGAAATCAGCCCCAGCATTTT.

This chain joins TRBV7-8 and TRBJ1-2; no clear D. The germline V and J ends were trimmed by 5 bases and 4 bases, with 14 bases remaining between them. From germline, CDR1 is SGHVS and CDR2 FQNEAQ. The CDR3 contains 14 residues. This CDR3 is CASSPRLAGYGYTF. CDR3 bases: TGTGCCAGCAGCCCTAGGTTAGCAGGCTATGGCTACACCTTC. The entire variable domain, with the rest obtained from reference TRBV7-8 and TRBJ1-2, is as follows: GAGVSQSPRYKVAKRGQDVALRCDPISGHVSLFWYQQALGQGPEFLTYFQNEAQLDKSGLPSDRFFAERPEGSVSTLKIQRTQQEDSAVYLCASSPRLAGYGYTFGSGTRLTVV.